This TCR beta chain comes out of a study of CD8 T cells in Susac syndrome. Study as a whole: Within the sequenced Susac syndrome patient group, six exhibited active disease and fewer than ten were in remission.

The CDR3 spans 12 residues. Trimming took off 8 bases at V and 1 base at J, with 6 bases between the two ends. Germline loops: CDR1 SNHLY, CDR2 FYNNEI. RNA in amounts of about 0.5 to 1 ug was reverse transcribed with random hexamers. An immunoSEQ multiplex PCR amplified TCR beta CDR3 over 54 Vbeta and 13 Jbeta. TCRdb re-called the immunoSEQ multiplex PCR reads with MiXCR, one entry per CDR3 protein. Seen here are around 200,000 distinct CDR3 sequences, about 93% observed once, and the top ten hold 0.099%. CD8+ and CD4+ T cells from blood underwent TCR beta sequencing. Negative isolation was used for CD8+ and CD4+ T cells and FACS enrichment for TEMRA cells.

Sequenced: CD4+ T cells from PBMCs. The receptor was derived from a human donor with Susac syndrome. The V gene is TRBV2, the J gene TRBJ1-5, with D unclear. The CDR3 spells CASGRSNQPQHF. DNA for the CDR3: TGTGCCAGCGGGAGGAGCAATCAGCCCCAGCATTTT.